The T cell receptor beta chain described here comes from a study of T cells in Graves' hyperthyroidism and ophthalmopathy. General observations from the study: Also found in blood were most expanded thyroid clonotypes above 0.001.

Of note for this clonotype: What it recognizes is unknown.

Researchers amplified the TCR beta CDR3 regions from RNA transcripts. When the TCR CDR3 underwent first-round RT-PCR, the HTBI primer set was used. TCRdb analysed the multiplex PCR reads with MiXCR anew, one entry per CDR3 protein. The data contain a few hundred thousand distinct CDR3 sequences, more than 20% of them singletons. V lost 2 bases and J 2 bases, leaving 16 bases between the germline ends. The CDR3 totals 16 residues. The germline V gene has CDR1 KGHSH and CDR2 LQKENI. Material: blood. This receptor was identified in a young man with Graves' hyperthyroidism. The chain joins TRBV18 to TRBJ2-7; D is tentatively TRBD1 or TRBD2 (7 bases each). CDR3 bases: TGTGCCAGCTCACCAAAGGCAGGGGGGGAGACCTACGAGCAGTACTTC. It codes for CASSPKAGGETYEQYF.